This T cell receptor beta chain was documented in a study of cytomegalovirus exposure and HLA in healthy donors. The study's findings and limits: Cytomegalovirus-associated TCR beta chains were listed, numbering approximately 150.

As concerns this clone: Its matching antigen is unknown.

Primers for the PCR totalled 60 Vbeta and 13 Jbeta. Study processing details: Unique TCR beta chains numbered around 80 million in a later analysis, with about 11 million shared. TCRdb keeps only in-frame clones here, not all; method: immunoSEQ multiplex PCR. The V and J calls and clone size were taken over from that table, and D and trimming were inferred from the DNA. The sample records 250,000 to 350,000 clones, 80% to 90% being singletons. The sequenced material came from PBMCs. The sequence derives from a man aged 40-49 years in good health and CMV-seropositive.

The CDR3 is CASSYRTGYEQYF. In DNA form, the CDR3 reads TGTGCCAGCAGCTACCGGACAGGGTACGAGCAGTACTTC. This chain uses TRBV9 with TRBJ2-7; 8 bases fit TRBD1. Per germline, CDR1 SGDLS and CDR2 YYNGEE. The CDR3 is 13 amino acids. The trim removed 4 bases at V and 4 bases at J, leaving 4 bases unmatched.